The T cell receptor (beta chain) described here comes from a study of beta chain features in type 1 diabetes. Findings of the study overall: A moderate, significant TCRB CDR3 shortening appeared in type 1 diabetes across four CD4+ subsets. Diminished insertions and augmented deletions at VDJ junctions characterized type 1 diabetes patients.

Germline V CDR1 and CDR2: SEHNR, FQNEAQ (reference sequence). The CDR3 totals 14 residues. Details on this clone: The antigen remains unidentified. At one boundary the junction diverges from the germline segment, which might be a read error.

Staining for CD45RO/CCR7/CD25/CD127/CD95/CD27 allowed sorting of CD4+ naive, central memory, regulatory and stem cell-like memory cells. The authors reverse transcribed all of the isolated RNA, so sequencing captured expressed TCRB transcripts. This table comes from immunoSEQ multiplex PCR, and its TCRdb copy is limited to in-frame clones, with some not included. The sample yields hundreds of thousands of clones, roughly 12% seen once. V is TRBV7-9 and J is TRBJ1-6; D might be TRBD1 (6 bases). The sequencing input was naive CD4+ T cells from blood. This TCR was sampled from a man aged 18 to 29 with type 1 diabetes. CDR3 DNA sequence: TGTGCCAGCAGCCCCACAGTGGGGGCTTCACGCCTCCACTTT. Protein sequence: CASSPTVGASRLHF.